The 17 T cell receptor beta chains reported below all come from one sample, sequenced in a study of CD8+ T cells in alopecia areata. RNA, once extracted, was reverse transcribed into cDNA for use as the sequencing template. Data came from immunoSEQ multiplex PCR; TCRdb stores just in-frame clones and leaves some out. The sample contains just over 150,000 clones, around half of which appear only once. This specimen was CD8+ T cells sorted from blood, taken at week 0. Receptor source: a human donor with alopecia areata.

The sample holds a few counts of this clone. The chain employs TRBV7-9 and TRBJ2-3; the D is unclear. This CDR3 has 8 residues. V shed 5 bases and J shed 15 bases, with 6 bases lying between them. Germline V gene lookup returns CDR1 SEHNR and CDR2 FQNEAQ (reference sequence). DNA of the CDR3: TGTGCCAGCAGCCTAGATTATTTT. Translation: CASSLDYF.

The chain couples TRBV27 to TRBJ1-1; TRBD1 agrees at 11 bases. The germline gives CDR1 MNHEY, CDR2 SMNVEV (reference sequence). The CDR3 contains 15 residues. The J segment lost 4 bases and the V segment lost 5 bases, leaving 6 bases of the junction unmatched. Here the CDR3 reads CASSVSGTGGTEAFF. The CDR3 coding sequence is TGTGCCAGCAGTGTCTCCGGGACAGGGGGCACTGAAGCTTTCTTT.

This chain connects TRBV7-9 to TRBJ1-5; the match to TRBD1 covers 9 bases. Germline V gives CDR1 SEHNR, CDR2 FQNEAQ (reference sequence). Losses at the gene ends were 6 bases for V and 0 bases for J; bases not matched to a gene: 9. The CDR3 runs 17 residues. CDR3 region: CASRLLQGAYSNQPQHF. The DNA for the CDR3 is TGTGCCAGCAGGCTCCTACAGGGGGCTTATAGCAATCAGCCCCAGCATTTT.

CDR3 sequence reads: CASSYSGGGGTGELFF. The CDR3 coding sequence is TGTGCCAGCAGTTACTCTGGCGGGGGAGGAACCGGGGAGCTGTTTTTT. This chain joins TRBV6-5 and TRBJ2-2; 7 bases are a match to TRBD2. Germline V CDR1 and CDR2: MNHEY, SVGAGI. The J segment lost 5 bases and the V segment lost 0 bases, leaving 6 bases of the junction unmatched. This CDR3 has 16 amino acids.

V gene TRBV30 combines with J gene TRBJ2-2; no firm D call. This CDR3 contains 13 residues. The germline V and J ends were trimmed by 0 bases and 9 bases, with 11 bases remaining between them. The germline V gene has CDR1 GTSNPN and CDR2 SVGIG (reference sequence). For the CDR3, the DNA is TGTGCCTGGAGTGTAATGATCCACCGGGAGCTGTTTTTT. It codes for CAWSVMIHRELFF.

The chain joins TRBV30 to TRBJ2-2, with D possibly being TRBD1 (8 bases). CDR3 length: 16 residues. CDR1 and CDR2 from the germline V gene are GTSNPN and SVGIG (reference sequence). V lost 4 bases and J lost 6, with 21 bases in between. CDR3 residues: CAWTLQRTGRAGELFF. The DNA of the CDR3 is TGTGCCTGGACCTTGCAGCGGACAGGGAGGGCCGGGGAGCTGTTTTTT.

The chain carries TRBV20-1 and TRBJ1-1; D not certain. Per germline, CDR1 DFQATT and CDR2 SNEGSKA (reference sequence). With 6 bases removed from V and 4 bases from J, the gap between germline ends came to 9 bases. The CDR3 runs to 11 residues. CDR3 protein: CSAPEGTEAFF. The DNA of the CDR3 is TGCAGTGCACCCGAGGGCACTGAAGCTTTCTTT.

This clone was counted only a few times. The chain uses TRBV7-8 and TRBJ1-1; D remains ambiguous. This CDR3 is built from 13 residues. V was trimmed by 5 bases and J by 1 base, leaving 8 bases between them. Germline V CDR1 and CDR2: SGHVS, FQNEAQ. CDR3 coding DNA: TGTGCCAGCAGCCGAACAAGGAACACTGAAGCTTTCTTT. Its protein is CASSRTRNTEAFF.

This clone was counted between two and nine times. CDR3 in amino acids: CSVVDRRTSGGLYEQYF. For the CDR3, the DNA is TGCAGCGTTGTCGATAGGCGGACTAGCGGGGGCCTCTACGAGCAGTACTTC. V gene TRBV29-1 combines with J gene TRBJ2-7, with 13 bases matching TRBD2. The V gene end was trimmed by 4 bases and the J gene end by 3 bases; junction bases not matched to a gene: 12. Germline lookup yields CDR1 SQVTM and CDR2 ANQGSEA. The CDR3 extends over 17 amino acids.

The chain recombines TRBV4-1 with TRBJ1-1; 7 nucleotides agree with TRBD1. The germline gives CDR1 MGHRA, CDR2 YSYEKL. The length of the CDR3 is 14 residues. V trimming: 1 base; J trimming: 7 bases; junction bases outside the gene matches: 6. The CDR3 here is CASSQVIRGGEAFF. CDR3 DNA sequence: TGCGCCAGCAGCCAAGTAATCAGGGGGGGTGAAGCTTTCTTT.

V is TRBV4-1 and J is TRBJ1-1; D remains unclear. The V and J ends lost 0 bases and 6 bases respectively, with 5 bases between them. Germline V gives CDR1 MGHRA, CDR2 YSYEKL. The CDR3 covers 12 residues. The CDR3 reads CASSQERAEAFF. CDR3 nucleotide sequence: TGCGCCAGCAGCCAAGAGAGGGCTGAAGCTTTCTTT.

This clone was seen a few times. The genes are TRBV4-3 and TRBJ2-3, with D perhaps TRBD2 (5 bases). The CDR3 runs to 13 residues. The V and J ends lost 3 bases and 6 bases respectively, with 10 bases between them. CDR1 LGHNA and CDR2 YSLEER come from the germline V gene. CDR3 protein: CASSQDWEDTQYF. The CDR3 nucleotides read TGCGCCAGCAGCCAGGACTGGGAGGATACGCAGTATTTT.

This rearrangement joins TRBV30 to TRBJ2-1, with 9 bases aligning to TRBD2. CDR1 and CDR2 from the germline V gene are GTSNPN and SVGIG (reference sequence). The CDR3 is 13 amino acids. V lost 1 base, J lost 7 bases, and 2 bases stayed unmatched. The CDR3 loop reads CAWSEAGGNEQFF. The CDR3 region has the DNA TGTGCCTGGAGTGAGGCGGGAGGGAATGAGCAGTTCTTC.

The chain joins TRBV9 to TRBJ1-4; TRBD1 might be the D (6 bases). CDR3 length: 15 residues. Germline CDR1 reads SGDLS; CDR2 reads YYNGEE. Trimming removed 3 bases at V and 4 bases at J, with 13 bases between. CDR3 nucleotide sequence: TGTGCCAGCAGCGGTGGACAGAGAAGTAATGAAAAACTGTTTTTT. Translation: CASSGGQRSNEKLFF.

The chain couples TRBV5-1 to TRBJ2-7; TRBD2 is a possible D gene (5 bases). This CDR3 contains 14 residues. Per the germline V gene, CDR1 is SGHRS and CDR2 is YFSETQ. V was trimmed by 2 bases and J by 4 bases, leaving 13 bases between them. The CDR3 protein is CASSFRPGDYEQYF. The CDR3 DNA is TGCGCCAGCAGCTTCCGCCCCGGGGATTACGAGCAGTACTTC.

This clone was observed a handful of times. The junction and the germline gene differ at one end; a read error may be behind it. This chain joins TRBV11-2 and TRBJ2-7; 7 bases agree with TRBD1. Germline CDR1 reads SGHAT; CDR2 reads FQNNGV. The CDR3 spans 12 residues. The CDR3 nucleotides read TGCGCCAGCAGAAAAGGGGGCCACGAGCAGTACTTC. It specifies CASRKGGHEQYF.

The chain uses TRBV29-1 and TRBJ1-1; TRBD1 is a possible D gene (6 bases). The CDR3 has 11 residues. The germline V gene encodes CDR1 SQVTM and CDR2 ANQGSEA. The ends were cut back, 2 bases at V and 8 bases at J, with 9 bases in the middle. CDR3: CSVEKDSEAFF. The CDR3 DNA reads as TGCAGCGTTGAAAAGGACAGCGAAGCTTTCTTT.